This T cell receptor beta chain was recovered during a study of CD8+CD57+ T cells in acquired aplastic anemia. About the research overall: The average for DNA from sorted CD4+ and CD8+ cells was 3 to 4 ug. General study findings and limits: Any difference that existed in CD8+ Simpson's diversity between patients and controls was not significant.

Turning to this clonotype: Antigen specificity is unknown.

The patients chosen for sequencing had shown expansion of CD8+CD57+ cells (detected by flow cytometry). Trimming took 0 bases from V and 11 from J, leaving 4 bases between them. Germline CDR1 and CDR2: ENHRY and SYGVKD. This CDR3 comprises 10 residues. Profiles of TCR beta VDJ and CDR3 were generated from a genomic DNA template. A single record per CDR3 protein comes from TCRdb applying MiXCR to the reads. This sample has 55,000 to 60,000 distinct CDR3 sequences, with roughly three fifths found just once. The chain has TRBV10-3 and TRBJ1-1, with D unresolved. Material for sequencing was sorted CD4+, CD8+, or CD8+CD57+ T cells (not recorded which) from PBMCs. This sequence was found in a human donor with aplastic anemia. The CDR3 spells CAISESVAFF. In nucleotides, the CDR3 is TGTGCCATCAGTGAGTCGGTCGCTTTCTTT.